Reported below is one T cell receptor beta chain. This clonotype was picked up many times. The antigen it binds to is not known. Base-call qualities are not available, and no considerably larger clone is one nucleotide away. Hyperthyroidism patients were newly diagnosed, had a disease duration of under 2 months, and were aged 18 to 65 years. Exclusion was applied to patients with uncontrolled infections, other autoimmune diseases, pregnancy or lactation. Diagnoses were established on the basis of clinical symptoms, serum thyroxine and TRAb, thyroid ultrasound, and orbital computed tomography. For progressor patients, blood was drawn at the first diagnosis of hyperthyroidism, before any ophthalmopathy symptoms had appeared. Ficoll-Paque density gradient centrifugation was used to isolate PBMCs from 8 to 10 ml of fresh peripheral blood. Progressor patients were initially diagnosed with Graves' hyperthyroidism and developed ophthalmopathy during follow-up. Total RNA was extracted using Trizol reagent, and RNA quality was assessed on an Agilent 2100 Bioanalyzer.

The source of the sample is a study of T cells in Graves' hyperthyroidism and ophthalmopathy (dated by TCRdb to between 2018 and 2021). With regard to the full study: Peripheral blood samples were taken at initial diagnosis, before any treatment was given. Thyroid tissue and blood T-cell repertoires from about six Graves' hyperthyroidism patients were also compared in the study. According to the paper, TCR Vbeta CDR3 sequencing was carried out on roughly 130 peripheral blood samples, which came from 40 to 45 ophthalmopathy, under 80 hyperthyroidism and roughly 17 progressor patients. After blood sampling, hyperthyroidism patients were treated with methimazole at a starting dose of 30 mg daily, and ophthalmopathy patients were treated with high-dose intravenous methylprednisolone. Whether ophthalmopathy could be predicted prospectively was tested in an independent validation cohort made up of about 18 hyperthyroidism patients plus 17 patients who later progressed to ophthalmopathy. To identify distinguishing TCR V-J signatures, a discovery cohort of around 100 patients was used, comprising 43 with Graves' ophthalmopathy and under 60 with stable Graves' hyperthyroidism. The 75 to 100 discovery patients were divided at random into training and test sets in a 7:3 ratio. The study at large found these results: In validation, the model predicted progression to ophthalmopathy with roughly 66% sensitivity and approximately 78% specificity, a median of about six months before onset. No statistical method was used to set the sample size in advance, and investigators knew the group allocation. In cross-validation, a model built on a 13 V-J signature told ophthalmopathy apart from stable hyperthyroidism with 87.88% sensitivity and 81% to 82% specificity, and in testing the same model reached 80%/75%. Blood samples also contained most of the expanded thyroid clonotypes (frequency above 0.001), which suggests that blood repertoires may reflect thyroid immune responses.

TCR beta CDR3 regions were amplified from RNA transcripts. The first round of RT-PCR for the TCR CDR3 was performed with the HTBI primer set and the Qiagen OneStep RT-PCR kit. Libraries were constructed in a second round of multiplex PCR, after which size selection and purification were carried out. The libraries were sequenced on an Illumina HiSeq2000 using paired-end 100 bp reads. The paper's data handling went like this. SOAPnuke was used to process the raw data, throwing out any read that contained adapters or uncalled bases, had a mean Phred below 15, or lacked an exact constant-primer or identifier match. High-quality paired reads were merged with COPE v1.2.5, and unique nucleotide sequences were defined as clonotypes. Clonotypes were aligned to IMGT TRBV, TRBD and TRBJ reference segments using MiTCR v1.1. The analysis included only V-J combinations with a frequency above 0.0001, which together covered 99% to 99.2% of the repertoires. A TCS score was defined as the ratio between F50 (clonal expansion) and ExV (chaos), using BLOSUM62-based TCRdist between CDR3 peptides within each V-J. Welch's t-statistics and random forest reduced around 520 V-J features to fewer than 15, which were used in a naive Bayes classifier (R e1071). The raw public reads went through TCRdb reprocessing: fastp at Q25, MiXCR clone calling, in-frame beta chains kept. Every entry covers one CDR3 protein and lists the most common genes and DNA from its rows. TCRdb's processing, not the authors' own work, is the source of the V and J calls. Across this sample there are about 290,000 distinct CDR3 sequences, with roughly 13% seen only once. The ten largest clones add up to 7.8% of the sample.

The clonotype originates from a woman younger than 45 with Graves' hyperthyroidism that later progressed to Graves' ophthalmopathy. The sample was blood.

The CDR3 protein sequence reads: CASSRGGTYEQYF. The sequence in DNA is TGTGCCAGCAGCCGGGGGGGGACCTACGAGCAGTACTTC. The sequence is built from TRBV5-5 and TRBJ2-7; TRBD2 agrees with 8 junctional bases. From its cysteine to its phenylalanine, the CDR3 spans 13 amino acids. Left in the record is the CDR3 DNA by itself, 39 bases read in frame from the first base. Compared with germline, V lacks 4 bases and J lacks 2 bases; bases without a gene match: 2. As encoded in the germline V gene (reference sequence), CDR1 is SGHKS while CDR2 is YYEKEE.